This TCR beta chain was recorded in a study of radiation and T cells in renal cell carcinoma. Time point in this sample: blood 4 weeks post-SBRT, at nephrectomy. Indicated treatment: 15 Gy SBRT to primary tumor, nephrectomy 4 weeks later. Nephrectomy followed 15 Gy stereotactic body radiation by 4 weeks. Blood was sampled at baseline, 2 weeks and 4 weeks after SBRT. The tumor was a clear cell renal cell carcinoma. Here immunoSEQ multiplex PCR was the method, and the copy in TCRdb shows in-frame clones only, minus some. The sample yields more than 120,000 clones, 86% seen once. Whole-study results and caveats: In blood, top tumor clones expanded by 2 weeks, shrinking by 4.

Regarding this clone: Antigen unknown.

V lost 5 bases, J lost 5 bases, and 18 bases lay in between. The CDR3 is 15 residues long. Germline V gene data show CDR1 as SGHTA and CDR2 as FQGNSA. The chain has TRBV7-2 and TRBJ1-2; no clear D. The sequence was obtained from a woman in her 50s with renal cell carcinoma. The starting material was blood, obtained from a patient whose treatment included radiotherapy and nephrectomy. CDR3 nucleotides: TGTGCCAGCAGCCCGACCTGGAATGGGTTATATGGCTACACCTTC. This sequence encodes CASSPTWNGLYGYTF.